This TCR beta chain was captured by sequencing in a study of CD4 T cells in relation to SARS-CoV-2 and coronaviruses. Findings and caveats of the study: The assay detects memory recall responses, not culture-primed primary responses. Pre-pandemic and post-infection samples never came from the same donor.

On this clone itself: Antigen unknown.

Some clones are missing from TCRdb's copy, which holds only in-frame ones; the method was immunoSEQ multiplex PCR. The sample lists about 36,000 clones; about 79% were seen once. Trimming cost V 3 bases and J 5 bases, with 16 bases left between them. There are 15 residues in the CDR3. Germline V gene data show CDR1 as SGHTA and CDR2 as FQGNSA. Sorted naive or memory CD4+ cells met CEF peptides for around ten days. The genes are TRBV7-2 and TRBJ2-5; D is unclear. This receptor was obtained from an adult with COVID-19. The sample comprised naive CD4+ T cells from PBMCs, cultured in vitro. Subset given: naive CD4+ T cells isolated by negative enrichment. CDR3 bases: TGTGCCAGCAGCTTTAAGAACGGATTTTTTGAGACCCAGTACTTC. This codes for CASSFKNGFFETQYF.